The rows below give T cell receptor beta chains drawn from one sample of a study of T cells in Graves' hyperthyroidism and ophthalmopathy. TCRdb called the multiplex PCR reads again in MiXCR, with one record for every CDR3 protein. The repertoire consists of 610,000 or so distinct CDR3 sequences, with more than 45% occurring once and the leading ten covering around 8%. Sequencing used peripheral blood or thyroid tissue (not recorded which). The source of these receptors is a young woman with Graves' hyperthyroidism. Both conserved end residues are part of each CDR3. A D gene is named only where the DNA matches it firmly. Clone size is shown for a subset of rows, as once, few, many or a class of expanded clone.

TRBJ1-2	NA	NA	TRBV29-1	TGCAGCGTTGAAGAACGGGCTAACTATGGCTACACCTTC	CSVEERANYGYTF
TRBJ2-7	NA	many	TRBV7-9	TGTGCCAGCAGCTCGAGTAAATCCTACGAGCAGTACTTC	CASSSSKSYEQYF
TRBJ2-2	NA	few	TRBV11-2	TGTGCCAGCAGCTTGTCCGGGTCCGCGTTTTTT	CASSLSGSAFF
TRBJ1-2	NA	many	TRBV19	TGTGCCAGTAGTCCCCGTGGTCCCCAGGAGACTAACTATGGCTACACCTTC	CASSPRGPQETNYGYTF
TRBJ1-4	NA	few	TRBV6-4	TGTGCCAGCCAAACTATGGGGGAAAAACTGTTTTTT	CASQTMGEKLFF
TRBJ1-2	TRBD1	many	TRBV4-3	TGCGCCAGCAGCCAAGATGGACAGGGTGCGGGAGGCTACACCTTC	CASSQDGQGAGGYTF
TRBJ1-1	NA	NA	TRBV2	TGTGCCAGCAGTGAAGCGGGAGCCTTCACTGAAGCTTTCTTT	CASSEAGAFTEAFF
TRBJ1-1	TRBD1	many	TRBV19	TGTGCCAGTAACCATATAACAGGGGCGACTGAAGCTTTCTTT	CASNHITGATEAFF
TRBJ2-7	NA	many	TRBV4-2	TGTGCCAGCAGCCAAAGTGGGGAACCTTCCTACGAGCAGTACTTC	CASSQSGEPSYEQYF
TRBJ2-5	TRBD2	few	TRBV12-3/TRBV12-4	TGTGCCAGCAGTGGGGGACTAGCGGACCGAGGGGAGACCCAGTACTTC	CASSGGLADRGETQYF
TRBJ2-3	NA	NA	TRBV9	TGTGCCAGCAGCGTACAATCCGGGACCTCCTTGGGAGATACGCAGTATTTT	CASSVQSGTSLGDTQYF
TRBJ2-7	NA	many	TRBV4-2	TGTGCCAGCAGCCAAGGGGCTAGCCCAGGCTACGAGCAGTACTTC	CASSQGASPGYEQYF
TRBJ2-7	TRBD2	few	TRBV30	TGTGCCTGGATGACGACTAGCGGGGGTTACGAGCAGTACTTC	CAWMTTSGGYEQYF
TRBJ1-2	NA	NA	TRBV4-1	TGCGCCAGCAGCCCTCGGGATGGGGCGGGGTATGGCTACACCTTC	CASSPRDGAGYGYTF
TRBJ2-5	NA	many	TRBV7-2	TGTGCCAGCAGCTCAGAATTCCAAGAGACCCAGTACTTC	CASSSEFQETQYF
TRBJ1-1	NA	many	TRBV25-1	TGTGCCAGCAGTGAAGATGGGGCCTGGGACACTGAAGCTTTCTTT	CASSEDGAWDTEAFF
TRBJ2-7	TRBD2	NA	TRBV24-1	TGTGCCACCAGTGACCCGCTAGCGGGAGGGCCGAATGAGCAGTACTTC	CATSDPLAGGPNEQYF
TRBJ2-2	TRBD1	NA	TRBV2	TGTGCAGGCAACAGGGGCGGTACCGGGGAGCTGTTTTTT	CAGNRGGTGELFF
TRBJ2-2	NA	many	TRBV7-9	TGTGCCAGCAGCTTAGGACTAGGCGGGGAGCTGTTTTTT	CASSLGLGGELFF
TRBJ2-5	NA	NA	TRBV12-3/TRBV12-4	TGTGCCAGCAGTTTAGGGCTCCCTCTGGAGACCCAGTACTTC	CASSLGLPLETQYF
TRBJ1-5	NA	many	TRBV10-3	TGTGCCATCCGCGAAGGGGGGAATCAGCCCCAGCATTTT	CAIREGGNQPQHF
TRBJ1-1	TRBD1	NA	TRBV12-3/TRBV12-4	TGTGCCAGCAGACCGGGACAGGGTGGAATGTCCGTTAAAGCTTTCTTT	CASRPGQGGMSVKAFF
TRBJ2-7	NA	NA	TRBV7-2	TGTGCCAGCAGCTTCCAGGGGCACCACGAGCAGTACTTC	CASSFQGHHEQYF
TRBJ2-3	NA	NA	TRBV10-3	TGTGCCATCAGTGAGTCGTGGGCAACCCCCACTCATACGCAGTATTTT	CAISESWATPTHTQYF
TRBJ2-3	NA	few	TRBV7-3	TGTGCCAGCAGCTTCGGGACGCACACAGATACGCAGTATTTT	CASSFGTHTDTQYF
TRBJ1-2	NA	NA	TRBV10-3	TGTGCCATCAGTGTGGAAGGGGGGCTTACTAACTATGGCTACACCTTC	CAISVEGGLTNYGYTF
TRBJ1-6	NA	NA	TRBV7-2	TGTGCCAGCAGTCCGACGGGGGGGTCACCCCTCCACTTT	CASSPTGGSPLHF
TRBJ2-7	TRBD1	NA	TRBV20-1	TGCAGTGCAGGGACAGGGGTGGACGAGCAGTACTTC	CSAGTGVDEQYF
TRBJ2-7	TRBD2	NA	TRBV20-1	TGCAGTGCTAGAGGGGGGACTAGCGGGAGTCAGAACGAGCAGTACTTC	CSARGGTSGSQNEQYF
TRBJ2-2	NA	many	TRBV7-2	TGTGCCAGCATTCCCCTTCGGGAAAACACCGGGGAGCTGTTTTTT	CASIPLRENTGELFF
TRBJ1-1	TRBD1	many	TRBV29-1	TGCAGCGCTGACAGACAGGGGAACACTGAAGCTTTCTTT	CSADRQGNTEAFF
TRBJ1-2	NA	many	TRBV7-3	TGTGCCAGCAGCTTAACTGGTGGGGAATCGACGGGGATCTATGGCTACACCTTC	CASSLTGGESTGIYGYTF
TRBJ2-7	TRBD2	NA	TRBV10-3	TGTGCCATCAGTGAGGAGCGGGGCTTTCTCTACAATGAGCAGTACTTC	CAISEERGFLYNEQYF
TRBJ1-5	NA	NA	TRBV7-9	TGTGCCAGCAGCTTAGCTCGACGCGAGCAGCCCCGGCATTTT	CASSLARREQPRHF
TRBJ2-5	TRBD1	few	TRBV5-1	TGCGCCAGCAGCAAAGCGGGACAGGGGGCGGAGACCCAGTACTTC	CASSKAGQGAETQYF
TRBJ1-2	TRBD1	NA	TRBV10-3	TGTGCCATCAGTGTGGGCGGCCCGGACAGGATTAGCTATGGCTACACCTTC	CAISVGGPDRISYGYTF
TRBJ1-5	TRBD1	NA	TRBV27	TGTGCCAGCAGTTTATCAGGGGGCTTTAGCAATCAGCCCCAGCATTTT	CASSLSGGFSNQPQHF
TRBJ1-6	NA	NA	TRBV7-9	TGTGCCAGCAGCTTGTCAGGGGCGAAATACAATTCACCCCTCCACTTT	CASSLSGAKYNSPLHF
TRBJ2-7	TRBD1	once	TRBV29-1	TGCAGCGCGGGACAGGGACCCAACTCCTACGAGCAGTACTTC	CSAGQGPNSYEQYF
TRBJ2-1	TRBD2	NA	TRBV7-9	TGTGCCAGCAGCTTGGGGCTAGCGGGAGATATTTTGGATGAGCAGTTCTTC	CASSLGLAGDILDEQFF
TRBJ1-5	NA	many	TRBV4-2	TGTGCCAGCAGCCAAGACAGGGGCAGCAATCAGCCCCAGCATTTT	CASSQDRGSNQPQHF
TRBJ2-2	TRBD2	NA	TRBV6-6	TGTGCCAGCAGTTACCCCAGAAGGGGACTAGTCAAAGGGCACGGGGAGCTGTTTTTT	CASSYPRRGLVKGHGELFF
TRBJ1-4	TRBD1	NA	TRBV25-1	TGTGCCAGCAGTGCTAGAGGGGGCCCTAATGAAAAACTGTTTTTT	CASSARGGPNEKLFF
TRBJ2-7	TRBD2	many	TRBV5-1	TGCGCCAGCAGCTTCCAGCATGGGACTAGCGGGAGCTACGAGCAGTACTTC	CASSFQHGTSGSYEQYF
TRBJ1-1	NA	NA	TRBV20-1	TGCAGTGCTAGAGGGGGCGCGTCGGACACTGAAGCTTTCTTT	CSARGGASDTEAFF
TRBJ1-2	NA	NA	TRBV20-1	TGCAGTGCTAGGGCTACCGGGACAAACTATGGCTACACCTTC	CSARATGTNYGYTF
TRBJ1-2	NA	NA	TRBV4-3	TGCGCCAGCAGCCAAGAGGGGGCTGGGGGCTACACCTTC	CASSQEGAGGYTF
TRBJ1-2	NA	NA	TRBV29-1	TGCAGCGAGGGCCAGGGCTATGGCTACACCTTC	CSEGQGYGYTF
TRBJ1-1	TRBD1	NA	TRBV9	TGTGCCAGCAGCACAAGACAGGGGGATAGGGCTTTCTTT	CASSTRQGDRAFF
TRBJ2-5	TRBD2	many	TRBV18	TGTGCCAGCTCACCATCGGAGCCAGCGGGAACTTCCCAAGAGACCCAGTACTTC	CASSPSEPAGTSQETQYF
TRBJ2-7	NA	once	TRBV10-3	TGTGCCATCAGTCATCCGCCGGGACATTTCTCTTCCGAGCAGTACTTC	CAISHPPGHFSSEQYF
TRBJ2-3	TRBD1	many	TRBV7-8	TGTGCCAGCAGCGGGGGACAGCCAACAGATACGCAGTATTTT	CASSGGQPTDTQYF
TRBJ2-7	TRBD1	NA	TRBV5-1	TGCGCCAGCAGCTTGGGGGGGACAGGGGTCTACGAGCAGTACTTC	CASSLGGTGVYEQYF
TRBJ1-1	NA	NA	TRBV19	TGTGCCAGTAGTACGGCGGGACCAAACACTGAAGCTTTCTTT	CASSTAGPNTEAFF